This T cell receptor beta chain was captured in a study of T cell repertoires in cytomegalovirus infection (dated by TCRdb to the late 2010s). Broadly, across the study: Donor HLA type was relevant to the analysis, because carriage of CMV infection together with the matching HLA type was indicated by public TCR beta signatures.

The CDR3 runs 17 amino acids, cysteine and phenylalanine included. The retained sequence is limited to the CDR3, 51 bases, with the frame set at the first base. From the germline V gene, CDR1 is SGHTA and CDR2 is FQGTGA. Relative to germline, V is 5 bases shorter and J is 0 bases shorter, with 17 bases between their ends. Sequencing instrument: Illumina HiSeq 1500. TCRdb trimmed the raw reads at Q25, called clones with MiXCR and kept productive beta chains. Entries that share a CDR3 protein sequence are merged under the most common genes and DNA. This sample is represented by approximately 200,000 distinct CDR3 sequences; over 20% of them were singletons. The ten largest clones add up to around a sixth of the sample. This clonotype turned up a few times. Its antigen target is currently unknown. Qualities for individual bases were not recorded, and no much larger clone is one base off. The paper's findings and limits, for the study overall: The ex vivo response was dominated by HLA-C-restricted CMV-specific TCR beta clonotypes, and the single most frequent clonotype in two of eight donors was supplied by these HLA-C-restricted clonotypes. Carriers of CMV infection plus the relevant HLA type were discriminated by the cumulative frequency of public TCR beta family members in the study cohort and in an independent approximately 400-donor cohort.

The chain couples TRBV7-3 to TRBJ1-3; TRBD1 might be the D gene, on 5 matching bases. Sequences were obtained from CD8+ T cells from PBMCs. The TCR originated in a human donor in good health (CMV status not recorded). Some clones in this sample may be carry-over from other donors' samples. For the CDR3, the sequence is CASSPPSDSYSGNTIYF. In nucleotides, the sequence is TGTGCCAGCAGCCCCCCCTCTGACAGCTACTCTGGAAACACCATATATTTT.